The next 27 T cell receptor beta chains were all read from a single sample in a study of T cells in Graves' hyperthyroidism and ophthalmopathy. There were TCR beta CDR3 regions amplified from RNA transcripts. When the TCR CDR3 underwent first-round RT-PCR, the HTBI primer set was used. TCRdb redid the calling of the multiplex PCR reads with MiXCR, one entry per CDR3 protein. The table records hundreds of thousands of distinct CDR3 sequences, roughly 20% of them present only once. The material sequenced was blood. The receptor source for this set is a man younger than 40 with Graves' ophthalmopathy.

This clonotype came up many times. One end of the junction is discordant with germline, which a read error may explain. CDR3 protein: CASSQVGDYEQYF. CDR3 nucleotides: TGTGCCAGCAGCCAAGTGGGCGACTACGAGCAGTACTTC. The rearrangement joins TRBV4-1 to TRBJ2-7; D not resolved. The germline V gene encodes CDR1 MGHRA and CDR2 YSYEKL. This CDR3 region has 13 residues.

V is TRBV29-1 and J is TRBJ1-5, with D possibly being TRBD1 (5 bases). The V end was cut by 4 bases, the J end by 2 bases, with 15 bases between. Looked up from germline, CDR1 is SQVTM and CDR2 is ANQGSEA. This CDR3 has 15 amino acids. The CDR3 loop reads CSVGPSGGGNQPQHF. The CDR3 DNA sequence: TGCAGCGTTGGGCCGTCCGGGGGGGGCAATCAGCCCCAGCATTTT.

This sequence joins TRBV30 and TRBJ2-3; 8 nucleotides match TRBD2. In germline, CDR1 is GTSNPN, CDR2 SVGIG (reference sequence). The CDR3 extends over 18 amino acids. V dropped 0 bases and J dropped 6; count of bases not matched to a gene: 17. CDR3 in amino acids: CAWSVPPPVAGTTDTQYF. CDR3 nucleotide sequence: TGTGCCTGGAGTGTTCCCCCCCCGGTAGCGGGAACCACGGATACGCAGTATTTT.

This clonotype was counted ten times or more. The genes are TRBV2 and TRBJ2-5; perhaps TRBD1 as D (5 bases). The V end lost 0 bases, the J end lost 5 bases, and 13 bases lay between the germline ends. The CDR3 is 15 amino acids. Germline CDR1 SNHLY, CDR2 FYNNEI. The CDR3 loop is CASSEAGQALETQYF. In DNA form, the CDR3 reads TGTGCCAGCAGTGAAGCGGGGCAGGCCCTGGAGACCCAGTACTTC.

This clonotype has a count of ten or more. J is TRBJ2-7 and V is TRBV28, with 7 bases identical to TRBD2. CDR3 length: 14 amino acids. V lost 6 bases, J lost 2 bases, and 7 bases stayed unmatched. CDR1 and CDR2 (germline): MDHEN, SYDVKM. CDR3 in amino acids: CASRRTSRPYEQYF. CDR3 nucleotide sequence: TGTGCCAGCAGGAGGACTAGTCGTCCCTACGAGCAGTACTTC.

The V gene is TRBV7-9, the J gene TRBJ2-5; 11 bases line up with TRBD2. The V gene end was trimmed by 5 bases and the J gene end by 2 bases; junction bases not matched to a gene: 4. CDR1 is SEHNR and CDR2 is FQNEAQ in the germline V gene (reference sequence). There are 15 residues in the CDR3. CDR3: CASSQTSGDQETQYF. The CDR3 bases are TGTGCCAGCAGCCAGACTAGCGGGGATCAAGAGACCCAGTACTTC.

This clonotype was detected many times. V is TRBV7-6 and J is TRBJ2-2; 12 nucleotides align to TRBD2. There are 18 residues in the CDR3. V was pared by 2 bases and J by 2 bases, with 6 bases of the junction left unmatched. CDR1 is SGHVS and CDR2 is FNYEAQ in the germline V gene. CDR3: CASSLSPGLAGNTGELFF. CDR3 sequence (DNA): TGTGCCAGCAGCTTATCCCCCGGACTAGCGGGAAACACCGGGGAGCTGTTTTTT.

This clonotype was recorded a few times. The V gene is TRBV9, the J gene TRBJ2-5; 7 bases line up with TRBD2. With V trimmed by 0 bases and J by 2 bases, 4 bases remained unmatched. The CDR3 covers 15 residues. CDR1 is SGDLS, CDR2 YYNGEE, per germline. CDR3 protein: CASSVAAGEQETQYF. The CDR3 DNA follows: TGTGCCAGCAGCGTAGCGGCGGGGGAGCAAGAGACCCAGTACTTC.

There are a few counts of this clonotype. J is TRBJ1-1 and V is TRBV4-1; D may be TRBD1 (6 bases). Per the germline V gene, CDR1 is MGHRA and CDR2 is YSYEKL. The V end was cut by 5 bases, the J end by 7 bases, with 14 bases between. There are 13 residues in the CDR3. The CDR3 sequence: CASSKRTAVEAFF. The CDR3 DNA sequence: TGCGCCAGCAGCAAGCGGACAGCCGTTGAAGCTTTCTTT.

This clonotype was seen repeatedly, ten times or more. The chain carries TRBV2 and TRBJ2-5; TRBD1 might be the D (7 bases). This CDR3 is built from 13 residues. Germline CDR1 SNHLY, CDR2 FYNNEI. V dropped 7 bases and J dropped 5 bases, with 14 bases sitting between them. The CDR3 DNA sequence: TGTGCCAGCACCCAGGGGGGCGCGGAGACCCAGTACTTC. Amino acids: CASTQGGAETQYF. The complete variable domain, with remaining parts taken from reference TRBV2 and TRBJ2-5, reads EPEVTQTPSHQVTQMGQEVILRCVPISNHLYFYWYRQILGQKVEFLVSFYNNEISEKSEIFDDQFSVERPDGSNFTLKIRSTKLEDSAMYFCASTQGGAETQYFGPGTRLLVL.

A few counts support this clonotype. This sequence joins TRBV3-1 and TRBJ2-7, with 8 bases aligning to TRBD2. J gave up 5 bases and V 0 bases, and 6 bases lay outside the gene matches. Germline V gives CDR1 LGHDT, CDR2 YNNKEL (reference sequence). This CDR3 region has 15 residues. In nucleotides, the CDR3 is TGTGCCAGCAGCCAAGAACTGAGCGGGAGCCACGAGCAGTACTTC. Translation gives CASSQELSGSHEQYF.

The chain carries TRBV9 and TRBJ2-6; either TRBD1 or TRBD2 may fit D (5 bases each). V was shortened by 6 bases and J by 2 bases, with 12 bases between the two germline ends. Looked up from germline, CDR1 is SGDLS and CDR2 is YYNGEE. CDR3 size: 15 residues. CDR3 sequence (DNA): TGTGCCAGCACTCCGAGGGGCGCTGGGGCCAACGTCCTGACTTTC. It specifies CASTPRGAGANVLTF.

This clonotype was observed a few times. The J gene is TRBJ1-1, the V gene TRBV3-1; TRBD1 agrees at 7 bases. After removal of 5 bases from V and 3 bases from J, the junction contained 6 bases not matched to a gene. The CDR3 totals 14 residues. Germline CDR1 reads LGHDT; CDR2 reads YNNKEL (reference sequence). DNA for the CDR3: TGTGCCAGCAGCTATAACAGGGGAGACACTGAAGCTTTCTTT. Encoded protein: CASSYNRGDTEAFF.

The chain employs TRBV2 and TRBJ1-3; a weak D match, TRBD1 (5 bases). The CDR3 sequence is 18 residues long. CDR1 is SNHLY and CDR2 is FYNNEI in the germline V gene. The V gene lost 10 bases and the J gene lost 0 bases, with 25 bases spanning the gap. The CDR3 is CAIRGAVEAWTSGNTIYF. The DNA for the CDR3 is TGTGCCATCCGAGGGGCCGTCGAAGCGTGGACCTCTGGAAACACCATATATTTT. Using reference TRBV2 and TRBJ1-3 for the parts outside the CDR3, the full variable domain is EPEVTQTPSHQVTQMGQEVILRCVPISNHLYFYWYRQILGQKVEFLVSFYNNEISEKSEIFDDQFSVERPDGSNFTLKIRSTKLEDSAMYFCAIRGAVEAWTSGNTIYFGEGSWLTVV.

This clonotype was observed a few times. V is TRBV6-1 and J is TRBJ2-1; a possible D gene is TRBD1 (5 bases). Germline-derived CDR1 and CDR2 are MNHNS and SASEGT. Trimming left V 4 bases short and J 3 bases short, with 10 bases between. This CDR3 contains 14 residues. This CDR3 reads CASSATDIYNEQFF. In DNA form, the CDR3 reads TGTGCCAGCAGTGCCACGGACATCTACAATGAGCAGTTCTTC.

This clonotype appeared a few times. This sequence joins TRBV7-2 and TRBJ2-7; D possibly corresponds to TRBD1 (5 bases). The V gene's germline CDR1 is SGHTA and CDR2 FQGNSA. The length of the CDR3 is 14 residues. V lost 1 base to trimming and J lost 3 bases, with 10 bases between them. The CDR3 region has the DNA TGTGCCAGCAGCTTAGATGGGGCCGGCTACGAGCAGTACTTC. Its translation: CASSLDGAGYEQYF.

J is TRBJ1-1 and V is TRBV3-1; possibly TRBD1 for D (6 bases). The germline V gene encodes CDR1 LGHDT and CDR2 YNNKEL (reference sequence). The CDR3 length is 17 residues. V lost 6 bases to trimming and J lost 8 bases, with 28 bases between them. The CDR3 nucleotides read TGTGCCAGCAGACCAGCCGCCTGGGAGGGTAGGGGGTTAGAAGCTTTCTTT. Protein sequence: CASRPAAWEGRGLEAFF.

This clonotype was seen ten or more times. The V and J genes are TRBV2 and TRBJ2-5; D gene uncertain. The CDR3 has 15 amino acids. The ends were cut back, 7 bases at V and 2 bases at J, with 17 bases in the middle. The germline V gene encodes CDR1 SNHLY and CDR2 FYNNEI. For the CDR3, the DNA is TGTGCCAGCACCCTGGACGGAGTATTACAAGAGACCCAGTACTTC. Translation: CASTLDGVLQETQYF.

The V and J genes are TRBV7-9 and TRBJ2-4; 9 positions match TRBD2. From germline, CDR1 is SEHNR and CDR2 FQNEAQ (reference sequence). The CDR3 has 20 residues. V gave up 4 bases and J gave up 2 bases; unmatched junction bases: 18. CDR3 sequence reads: CASSSPVSGSRGLTKNIQYF. In DNA form, the CDR3 reads TGTGCCAGCAGCTCTCCGGTTAGCGGGAGTAGGGGGCTTACCAAAAACATTCAGTACTTC.

At least ten counts were recorded for this clonotype. The CDR3 DNA sequence: TGTGCCAGCTCACCTCGGGACGGCAAGAACACTGAAGCTTTCTTT. Amino acids: CASSPRDGKNTEAFF. The rearrangement joins TRBV18 to TRBJ1-1; perhaps TRBD1 as D (5 bases). Germline V CDR1 and CDR2: KGHSH, LQKENI. The CDR3 length is 15 residues. Trimming left V 3 bases short and J 1 base short, with 12 bases between.

Turning to this clonotype: One base away lies a much larger clone, so this may be a sequencing read error. V usage is TRBV11-2 and J usage is TRBJ2-2; D possibly corresponds to TRBD2 (7 bases). Germline V CDR1 and CDR2: SGHAT, FQNNGV. The CDR3 is 14 residues long. CDR3 protein: CAGSFEGGTGELFF. DNA of the CDR3: TGTGCCGGCAGCTTCGAGGGGGGGACCGGGGAGCTGTTTTTT.

This clonotype has ten or more counts. This chain connects TRBV6-1 to TRBJ1-1; D remains ambiguous. The CDR3 is 11 amino acids. Germline lookup yields CDR1 MNHNS and CDR2 SASEGT. CDR3 in amino acids: CATLRNTEAFF. DNA of the CDR3: TGTGCAACCCTGAGGAACACTGAAGCTTTCTTT.

This clonotype appeared a few times. The chain carries TRBV30 and TRBJ1-1; no clear D. V shed 1 base and J shed 7 bases, with 7 bases lying between them. The CDR3 has 11 residues. Germline V gene lookup returns CDR1 GTSNPN and CDR2 SVGIG (reference sequence). This chain's CDR3 is CAWSGPFEAFF. In nucleotides, the CDR3 is TGTGCCTGGAGTGGACCCTTTGAAGCTTTCTTT.

In this sample, this clonotype turned up a few times. J is TRBJ2-3 and V is TRBV6-5; perhaps TRBD2 as D (6 bases). CDR3 length: 16 amino acids. The ends were cut back, 4 bases at V and 0 bases at J, with 14 bases in the middle. Germline V CDR1 and CDR2: MNHEY, SVGAGI. The CDR3 loop is CASSSPGTPSTDTQYF. Here the CDR3 DNA reads TGTGCCAGCAGTTCTCCCGGGACTCCTAGCACAGATACGCAGTATTTT.

The chain is built from TRBV2 and TRBJ1-1; a possible D gene is TRBD1 (6 bases). This CDR3 contains 13 residues. CDR1 and CDR2 (germline): SNHLY, FYNNEI. V lost 7 bases to trimming and J lost 3 bases, with 12 bases between them. In DNA, the CDR3 is TGTGCCAGCAACAGGGAGTCGGACACTGAAGCTTTCTTT. Translated, it gives CASNRESDTEAFF.

The CDR3, as DNA: TGCGCCAGCAGCTTGGAGGCCGGATACACTGAAGCTTTCTTT. Translating gives CASSLEAGYTEAFF. V is TRBV5-1 and J is TRBJ1-1, with no clear D. The CDR3 contains 14 residues. V dropped 0 bases and J dropped 3 bases, with 9 bases sitting between them. The germline gives CDR1 SGHRS, CDR2 YFSETQ.

This rearrangement joins TRBV12-3 or TRBV12-4 to TRBJ2-1; unclear D gene. The CDR3 loop spans 13 amino acids. The V end lost 0 bases, the J end lost 7 bases, and 7 bases lay between the germline ends. The CDR3 is CASSLARLNEQFF. The DNA of the CDR3 is TGTGCCAGCAGTTTAGCGCGGCTGAATGAGCAGTTCTTC.